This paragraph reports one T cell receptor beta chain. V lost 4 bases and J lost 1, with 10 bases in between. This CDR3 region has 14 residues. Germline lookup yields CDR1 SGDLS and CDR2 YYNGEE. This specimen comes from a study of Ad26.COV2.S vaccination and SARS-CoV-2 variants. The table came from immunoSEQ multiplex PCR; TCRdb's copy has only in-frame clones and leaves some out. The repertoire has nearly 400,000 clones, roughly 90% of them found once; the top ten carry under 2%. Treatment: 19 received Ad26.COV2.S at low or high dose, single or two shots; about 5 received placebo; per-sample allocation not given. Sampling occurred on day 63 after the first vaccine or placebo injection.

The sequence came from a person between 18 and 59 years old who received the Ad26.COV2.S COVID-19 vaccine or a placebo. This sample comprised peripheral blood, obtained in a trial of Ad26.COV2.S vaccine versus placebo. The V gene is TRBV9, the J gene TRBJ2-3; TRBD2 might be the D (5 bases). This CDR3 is CASSPGKGTDTQYF. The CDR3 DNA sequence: TGTGCCAGCAGCCCCGGGAAGGGCACAGATACGCAGTATTTT.